The 16 T cell receptor beta chains reported below all come from one sample, sequenced in a study of blood T cell repertoires in COVID-19. Using immunoSEQ multiplex PCR, the repertoire was profiled, and TCRdb retains in-frame clones only, with some absent. The sample lists about 230,000 clones; more than 80% were seen once. Material: PBMCs or T cells enriched from blood (not recorded which). These receptors were taken from a man aged 60 to 69 who had recovered from COVID-19.

This clone was seen a few times. For the CDR3, the DNA is TGTGCCTGGAGGACACGTGAAAAACTGTTTTTT. Translating it yields CAWRTREKLFF. The gene calls are TRBV30 and TRBJ1-4; D is undetermined. The CDR3 is 11 amino acids. The germline CDR1 and CDR2 sequences are GTSNPN and SVGIG (reference sequence). The V gene lost 3 bases and the J gene lost 7 bases, with 6 bases spanning the gap.

The chain has TRBV24-1 and TRBJ2-3, with D perhaps matching TRBD1 (6 bases). This CDR3 is built from 15 residues. Germline loops: CDR1 KGHDR, CDR2 SFDVKD. V lost 6 bases and J 1 base, leaving 13 bases between the germline ends. The DNA of the CDR3 is TGTGCCACCAGTCGAAACAGGGCGGGCACAGATACGCAGTATTTT. This gives the protein CATSRNRAGTDTQYF.

The rearrangement uses TRBV7-2 and TRBJ2-7, with TRBD1 as a possible D gene (6 bases). The CDR3 length is 15 residues. The V end lost 4 bases, the J end lost 1 base, and 14 bases lay between the germline ends. The V gene's germline CDR1 is SGHTA and CDR2 FQGNSA. DNA of the CDR3: TGTGCCAGCAGCTCAGAAACAGGGTTTTCCTACGAGCAGTACTTC. Encoded protein: CASSSETGFSYEQYF.

This chain links TRBV6-2 or TRBV6-3 with TRBJ1-2; D is possibly TRBD1 (5 bases). Trimming removed 2 bases at V and 8 bases at J, with 9 bases between. CDR1 and CDR2 from the germline V gene are MNHEY and SVGEGT. This CDR3 has 12 residues. CDR3 DNA: TGTGCCAGCAGTTACGCAGGGTTCGGCTACACCTTC. Translated, it gives CASSYAGFGYTF.

This clone came up once. V usage is TRBV27 and J usage is TRBJ1-1; 8 bases match TRBD1. This CDR3 is 15 amino acids long. Germline V gene lookup returns CDR1 MNHEY and CDR2 SMNVEV (reference sequence). The J segment lost 1 base and the V segment lost 6 bases, leaving 7 bases of the junction unmatched. CDR3 in amino acids: CASSRHGQGNTEAFF. The CDR3 region has the DNA TGTGCCAGCAGCAGACACGGACAGGGGAACACTGAAGCTTTCTTT.

This clone was seen a single time. The rearrangement uses TRBV15 and TRBJ1-5, with 8 bases lining up with TRBD1. The trim removed 3 bases at V and 4 bases at J, leaving 2 bases unmatched. CDR3 length equals 14 residues. The germline CDR1 and CDR2 sequences are LNHNV and YYDKDF (reference sequence). CDR3 nucleotide sequence: TGTGCCACCAGCAGGGGGACAGGTAATCAGCCCCAGCATTTT. Its translation: CATSRGTGNQPQHF.

The rearrangement links TRBV5-1 to TRBJ1-2; perhaps TRBD1 as D (6 bases). This CDR3 has 13 amino acids. Germline loops: CDR1 SGHRS, CDR2 YFSETQ. Trimming pared 4 bases from V and 6 bases from J, leaving 13 bases between. The DNA of the CDR3 is TGCGCCAGCAGCACTGGAGGGGGGGATGGCTACACCTTC. This sequence encodes CASSTGGGDGYTF.

This chain uses TRBV23-1 with TRBJ1-4; D unclear. TRBV23-1 is sorted into the ORF group, with uncertain function. V was clipped by 0 bases and J by 8 bases, with 16 bases between them. The CDR3 spans 16 residues. The chain's CDR3 is CASSQSCPGFVEKLFF. CDR3 nucleotide sequence: TGCGCCAGCAGTCAATCGTGTCCGGGATTTGTCGAAAAACTGTTTTTT.

The genes are TRBV4-3 and TRBJ1-5, with 10 positions matching TRBD1. J gave up 0 bases and V 0 bases, and 11 bases lay outside the gene matches. In germline, CDR1 is LGHNA, CDR2 YSLEER. The CDR3 has 20 amino acids. CDR3 region: CASSQDLSGQGMLSNQPQHF. Written as DNA, the CDR3 is TGCGCCAGCAGCCAAGATCTTTCGGGACAGGGGATGCTTAGCAATCAGCCCCAGCATTTT.

V and J are TRBV29-1 and TRBJ1-1; tentatively, D is TRBD1 (6 bases). The CDR3 has 13 amino acids. The ends were cut back, 6 bases at V and 7 bases at J, with 18 bases in the middle. Germline V gene sequence: CDR1 SQVTM, CDR2 ANQGSEA. The CDR3 sequence: CSVWGRGYGEAFF. The CDR3 coding sequence is TGCAGCGTGTGGGGCAGGGGATACGGTGAAGCTTTCTTT.

The chain joins TRBV6-1 to TRBJ1-1; 8 bases map to TRBD1. Trimming cost V 1 base and J 1 base; bases outside gene matches: 11. The CDR3 has 18 amino acids. Looked up from germline, CDR1 is MNHNS and CDR2 is SASEGT. CDR3 DNA sequence: TGTGCCAGCAGTGAAGGCTACAGGGGGGCGTGGGGGAACACTGAAGCTTTCTTT. Amino acids: CASSEGYRGAWGNTEAFF.

This sequence joins TRBV7-3 and TRBJ2-7; 7 nucleotides agree with TRBD2. The CDR3 length is 15 residues. Looked up from germline, CDR1 is SGHTA and CDR2 is FQGTGA. V trimming: 6 bases; J trimming: 0 bases; junction bases outside the gene matches: 8. CDR3 bases: TGTGCCAGCAGTCATACGGGGGGAAGCTCCTACGAGCAGTACTTC. Its translation: CASSHTGGSSYEQYF.

The rearrangement uses TRBV7-2 and TRBJ2-3; 9 bases fit TRBD2. The length of the CDR3 is 16 residues. Trimming cost V 3 bases and J 1 base; bases outside gene matches: 5. Germline CDR1 SGHTA, CDR2 FQGNSA. This CDR3 reads CASSFNGGGGTDTQYF. In DNA, the CDR3 is TGTGCCAGCAGCTTCAACGGCGGGGGGGGCACAGATACGCAGTATTTT.

V gene TRBV6-5 combines with J gene TRBJ2-2; D is possibly TRBD1 (5 bases). Germline V gene data show CDR1 as MNHEY and CDR2 as SVGAGI. The CDR3 has 15 amino acids. V was cut by 6 bases and J by 5 bases, with 16 bases left in between. The CDR3 DNA is TGTGCCAGCAGGCAACAGGAAAAACCGACCGGGGAGCTGTTTTTT. It translates to CASRQQEKPTGELFF.

This chain joins TRBV5-1 and TRBJ1-2; D call uncertain. The CDR3 spans 13 residues. Germline V gives CDR1 SGHRS, CDR2 YFSETQ. The V and J ends lost 0 bases and 8 bases respectively, with 11 bases between them. As DNA, the CDR3 is TGCGCCAGCAGCTTGGAGGTGGGAGCCGGCTACACCTTC. Encoded protein: CASSLEVGAGYTF.

The chain combines TRBV19 with TRBJ1-5; tentatively, D is TRBD1 (6 bases). There are 15 residues in the CDR3. Trimming stripped 6 bases from V and 0 bases from J, with 12 bases between. Germline assignment: CDR1 LNHDA and CDR2 SQIVND (reference sequence). The CDR3 here is CASRLGAASNQPQHF. CDR3 sequence (DNA): TGTGCCAGTAGGTTGGGGGCGGCTAGCAATCAGCCCCAGCATTTT.